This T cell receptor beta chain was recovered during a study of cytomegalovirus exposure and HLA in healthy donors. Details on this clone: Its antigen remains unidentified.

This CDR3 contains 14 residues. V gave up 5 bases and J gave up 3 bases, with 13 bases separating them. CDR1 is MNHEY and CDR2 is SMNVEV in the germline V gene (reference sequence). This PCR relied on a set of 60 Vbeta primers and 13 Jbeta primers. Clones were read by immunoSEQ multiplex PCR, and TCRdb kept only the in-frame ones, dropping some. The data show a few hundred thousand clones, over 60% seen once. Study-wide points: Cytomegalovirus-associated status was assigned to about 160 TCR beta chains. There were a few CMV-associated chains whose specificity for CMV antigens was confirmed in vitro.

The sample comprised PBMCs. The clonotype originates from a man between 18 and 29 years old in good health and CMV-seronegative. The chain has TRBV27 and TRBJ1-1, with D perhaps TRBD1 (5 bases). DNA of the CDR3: TGTGCCAGCAGTCCCGGGACGGGAGACACTGAAGCTTTCTTT. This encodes CASSPGTGDTEAFF.